A single sample gave rise to the 16 T cell receptor beta chains below, sequenced in a study of blood T cell repertoires in COVID-19. Repertoires were generated with immunoSEQ multiplex PCR, while TCRdb's copy carries only in-frame clones and drops some. The top ten hold nearly 3% of the sample, which has under 150,000 clones, just under 85% seen once. Sequenced material: peripheral blood. These receptors were taken from a woman between 40 and 55 years old with active or convalescent COVID-19.

As DNA, the CDR3 is TGTGCCAGCAGCATCCGGGACAGGAGGTTCTCTCGGTTGTTTTTT. Translated: CASSIRDRRFSRLFF. The chain joins TRBV5-4 to TRBJ2-2; 8 positions match TRBD1. The V gene end was trimmed by 4 bases and the J gene end by 15 bases; junction bases not matched to a gene: 17. From germline, CDR1 is SGHNT and CDR2 YYREEE (reference sequence). The CDR3 runs to 15 residues.

The genes are TRBV19 and TRBJ1-4; D unclear. The germline CDR1 and CDR2 sequences are LNHDA and SQIVND (reference sequence). The germline V and J ends were trimmed by 3 bases and 4 bases, with 6 bases remaining between them. The CDR3 covers 13 residues. The CDR3 DNA reads as TGTGCCAGTAGTATGGGCGTTAATGAAAAACTGTTTTTT. As protein: CASSMGVNEKLFF.

The CDR3 here is CASSSLAGIGEQFF. The DNA for the CDR3 is TGTGCCAGCAGCTCCTTAGCGGGAATCGGTGAGCAGTTCTTC. J is TRBJ2-1 and V is TRBV11-3, with TRBD2 matching 8 bases. CDR3 length equals 14 residues. Germline values: CDR1 SGHNT, CDR2 YENEEA. V shed 4 bases and J 9 bases; nucleotides not matched to a gene: 8.

This clone was detected once. The chain is built from TRBV27 and TRBJ1-1; D is perhaps TRBD1 (5 bases). Germline V gene sequence: CDR1 MNHEY, CDR2 SMNVEV (reference sequence). V lost 1 base, J lost 0 bases, and 9 bases lay in between. CDR3 size: 15 residues. CDR3 loop: CASSLLGRVNTEAFF. The DNA for the CDR3 is TGTGCCAGCAGTTTATTGGGCAGGGTGAACACTGAAGCTTTCTTT.

The rearrangement uses TRBV11-2 and TRBJ1-1; D gene ambiguous. The V gene lost 1 base and the J gene lost 1 base, with 7 bases spanning the gap. There are 14 residues in the CDR3. Germline loops: CDR1 SGHAT, CDR2 FQNNGV. The CDR3 DNA sequence: TGTGCCAGCAGCTTAGTATCAGGGAACACTGAAGCTTTCTTT. Residues: CASSLVSGNTEAFF. Full variable domain (missing parts from reference TRBV11-2 and TRBJ1-1): EAGVAQSPRYKIIEKRQSVAFWCNPISGHATLYWYQQILGQGPKLLIQFQNNGVVDDSQLPKDRFSAERLKGVDSTLKIQPAKLEDSAVYLCASSLVSGNTEAFFGQGTRLTVV.

This clone was detected only a few times. This chain links TRBV12-3 or TRBV12-4 with TRBJ1-1, with 7 bases identical to TRBD1. There are 13 residues in the CDR3. Losses at the gene ends were 6 bases for V and 4 bases for J; bases not matched to a gene: 5. The CDR3 coding sequence is TGTGCCAGCAGAGAGACAGGGCCCACTGAAGCTTTCTTT. Its protein is CASRETGPTEAFF.

The chain recombines TRBV18 with TRBJ2-1, with D possibly TRBD1 on 6 matching bases. Germline V gene lookup returns CDR1 KGHSH and CDR2 LQKENI. Trimming pared 2 bases from V and 1 base from J, leaving 18 bases between. The CDR3 has 18 residues. CDR3 protein: CASSPMGAGPYSYNEQFF. CDR3 DNA: TGTGCCAGCTCACCAATGGGGGCAGGGCCATATTCCTACAATGAGCAGTTCTTC.

V is TRBV5-1 and J is TRBJ2-1; TRBD2 aligns across 8 bases. V lost 3 bases and J lost 1; bases outside the gene matches: 3. The germline CDR1 and CDR2 sequences are SGHRS and YFSETQ. The CDR3 is 15 residues long. CDR3 DNA sequence: TGCGCCAGCAGCTCCAGCGGGGGTTCCTACAATGAGCAGTTCTTC. Amino acid sequence: CASSSSGGSYNEQFF.

The chain carries TRBV28 and TRBJ2-1; D is possibly TRBD1 (6 bases). CDR1 and CDR2 from the germline V gene are MDHEN and SYDVKM. CDR3 length equals 15 residues. Trimming left V 6 bases short and J 3 bases short, with 15 bases between. The CDR3 reads CASSSAGQSYNEQFF. The CDR3 region has the DNA TGTGCCAGCAGCAGCGCAGGACAGAGCTACAATGAGCAGTTCTTC.

The chain employs TRBV28 and TRBJ1-2; TRBD1 agrees at 8 bases. This CDR3 is 15 amino acids long. V dropped 6 bases and J dropped 4; count of bases not matched to a gene: 10. CDR1 is MDHEN, CDR2 SYDVKM, per germline. CDR3 in amino acids: CASRLPAGGGYGYTF. CDR3 in DNA: TGTGCCAGCAGACTCCCGGCAGGGGGCGGCTATGGCTACACCTTC.

The genes are TRBV24-1 and TRBJ2-5; D remains ambiguous. Germline V gives CDR1 KGHDR, CDR2 SFDVKD. The CDR3 loop spans 14 amino acids. The V end was cut by 3 bases, the J end by 2 bases, with 9 bases between. CDR3 nucleotides: TGTGCCACCAGTGATACTGGAGCACAAGAGACCCAGTACTTC. Protein: CATSDTGAQETQYF.

V usage is TRBV5-1 and J usage is TRBJ2-1; TRBD1 matches at 7 bases. V gave up 4 bases and J gave up 6 bases; unmatched junction bases: 10. The germline V gene has CDR1 SGHRS and CDR2 YFSETQ. The CDR3 length is 15 residues. The CDR3 coding sequence is TGCGCCAGCAGCCCCGTGCCGGACAGGACCAATGAGCAGTTCTTC. Translated: CASSPVPDRTNEQFF. Filled out from reference TRBV5-1 and TRBJ2-1, the complete variable domain reads KAGVTQTPRYLIKTRGQQVTLSCSPISGHRSVSWYQQTPGQGLQFLFEYFSETQRNKGNFPGRFSGRQFSNSRSEMNVSTLELGDSALYLCASSPVPDRTNEQFFGPGTRLTVL.

This sequence joins TRBV27 and TRBJ2-2; 8 bases are a match to TRBD1. Looked up from germline, CDR1 is MNHEY and CDR2 is SMNVEV (reference sequence). The CDR3 runs to 18 residues. Unmatched junction bases numbered 14, after V lost 2 bases and J lost 6 bases. The CDR3 protein is CASSLPGTGGVGAGELFF. CDR3 DNA sequence: TGTGCCAGCAGTTTACCGGGTACAGGGGGAGTGGGGGCCGGGGAGCTGTTTTTT.

The chain uses TRBV6-2 or TRBV6-3 and TRBJ1-2; TRBD1 is a possible D gene (5 bases). Germline V gives CDR1 MNHEY, CDR2 SVGEGT. V was clipped by 5 bases and J by 4 bases, with 14 bases between them. CDR3 length: 14 residues. The CDR3 DNA sequence: TGTGCCAGCAGTCGCCAGTCCGGGGGCTATGGCTACACCTTC. Protein sequence: CASSRQSGGYGYTF.

This clone was picked up one time. V gene TRBV19 combines with J gene TRBJ1-1; D is possibly TRBD1 (6 bases). V was pared by 8 bases and J by 8 bases, with 12 bases between. The CDR3 covers 11 residues. CDR1 is LNHDA, CDR2 SQIVND, per germline (reference sequence). The CDR3 reads CASQIDREAFF. For the CDR3, the DNA is TGTGCCAGTCAGATCGACAGGGAAGCTTTCTTT.

This chain links TRBV7-2 with TRBJ2-1; 14 positions agree with TRBD2. Trimming at V came to 5 bases and at J to 8 bases, leaving 8 bases not matched to a gene. Germline CDR1 and CDR2: SGHTA and FQGNSA. The length of the CDR3 is 16 residues. CDR3 nucleotides: TGTGCCAGCAGCCTTGGGACTAGCGGGAGTAGAGATGAGCAGTTCTTC. Protein sequence: CASSLGTSGSRDEQFF.